This T cell receptor (beta chain) is from a study of vaccination and CD4 T cells after COVID-19. This clonotype was seen a few times. What it binds is unknown. Sequenced with the Oncomine TCR Beta short-read assay was DNA taken from cultured CD4+ T cells. TCRdb itself ran the PCR reads through MiXCR, one entry per CDR3 protein. The sample yields more than 10,000 distinct CDR3 sequences, around half seen once. The treatment here: roughly 11-day PBMC culture with coronavirus spike peptide pools or control peptides (ViraFEST assay). The CDR3 has 15 amino acids. Germline CDR1 and CDR2: SGHRS and YFSETQ. V was cut by 4 bases and J by 3 bases, with 14 bases left in between.

The source is a human donor with COVID-19. The material sequenced was cultured CD4+ T cells from blood, taken after SARS-CoV-2 vaccination. The rearrangement links TRBV5-1 to TRBJ1-5; possible D gene TRBD1, 6 bases. CDR3 in amino acids: CASSRSGQPNQPQHF. As DNA, the CDR3 is TGCGCCAGCAGCCGCTCAGGACAGCCCAATCAGCCCCAGCATTTT.